A single sample gave rise to the 32 T cell receptor beta chains below, sequenced in a study of neurological immune-mediated disorders. One entry per CDR3 protein results from TCRdb running MiXCR on the 5' RACE reads. This sample has 100,000 to 150,000 distinct CDR3 sequences, with roughly 3.2% found just once. What was sequenced was PBMCs. The receptor set was obtained from a woman in her 30s with multiple sclerosis.

The sample holds many counts of this clonotype. V is TRBV7-2 and J is TRBJ2-2, with D unclear. Germline CDR1 is SGHTA and CDR2 is FQGNSA. Trimming took 3 bases from V and 4 from J, leaving 12 bases between them. The length of the CDR3 is 15 residues. This CDR3 reads CASSLLGFGTGELFF. DNA for the CDR3: TGTGCCAGCAGCTTGCTTGGATTTGGCACCGGGGAGCTGTTTTTT.

The sample holds a few counts of this clonotype. This chain connects TRBV12-3 or TRBV12-4 to TRBJ1-4; a weak D match, TRBD1 (5 bases). The V end was cut by 1 base, the J end by 4 bases, with 10 bases between. The length of the CDR3 is 15 residues. The CDR3 DNA reads TGTGCCAGCAGTTTAGTAGGAGGGGATAATGAAAAACTGTTTTTT. This encodes CASSLVGGDNEKLFF.

This clonotype was recorded at least ten times. V usage is TRBV20-1 and J usage is TRBJ2-7, with 11 positions matching TRBD2. This CDR3 region has 15 residues. With V trimmed by 1 base and J by 2 bases, 4 bases remained unmatched. From germline, CDR1 is DFQATT and CDR2 SNEGSKA (reference sequence). The CDR3 here is CSARVLAGGPYEQYF. In DNA, the CDR3 is TGCAGTGCTAGAGTTCTAGCGGGGGGCCCCTACGAGCAGTACTTC.

This clonotype was found many times. The chain recombines TRBV20-1 with TRBJ1-5, with 10 bases fitting TRBD1. In germline, CDR1 is DFQATT, CDR2 SNEGSKA (reference sequence). V dropped 6 bases and J dropped 6; count of bases not matched to a gene: 8. The CDR3 is 14 residues long. The CDR3 spells CSAPGTGDSQPQHF. Here the CDR3 DNA reads TGCAGTGCCCCCGGGACAGGGGATAGTCAGCCCCAGCATTTT.

This clonotype was found many times. This sequence joins TRBV14 and TRBJ1-2, with D possibly being TRBD1 (5 bases). The V gene lost 3 bases and the J gene lost 7 bases, with 9 bases spanning the gap. The CDR3 totals 12 residues. Germline V gene lookup returns CDR1 SGHDN and CDR2 FVKESK. CDR3 residues: CASSHGGLGYTF. The DNA for the CDR3 is TGTGCCAGCAGCCACGGGGGACTTGGCTACACCTTC.

This clonotype has a count of ten or more. The rearrangement joins TRBV28 to TRBJ1-1, with D perhaps matching TRBD1 (6 bases). This CDR3 comprises 13 residues. Germline assignment: CDR1 MDHEN and CDR2 SYDVKM. Trimming pared 8 bases from V and 1 base from J, leaving 11 bases between. This chain's CDR3 is CASSVRGNTEAFF. The CDR3 DNA follows: TGTGCCAGCTCTGTCAGGGGGAACACTGAAGCTTTCTTT.

At least ten counts were recorded for this clonotype. The V and J genes are TRBV3-1 and TRBJ2-3; perhaps TRBD1 as D (5 bases). The CDR3 spans 16 residues. From germline, CDR1 is LGHDT and CDR2 YNNKEL (reference sequence). The V end was cut by 2 bases, the J end by 0 bases, with 12 bases between. Written as DNA, the CDR3 is TGTGCCAGCAGCCAAATATCAGGGCCCAGCACAGATACGCAGTATTTT. This sequence encodes CASSQISGPSTDTQYF.

This clonotype appeared many times. The chain has TRBV20-1 and TRBJ1-6; D not resolved. The CDR3 loop spans 13 amino acids. Trimming removed 6 bases from V and 6 bases from J, with 12 bases in between. Germline CDR1 reads DFQATT; CDR2 reads SNEGSKA (reference sequence). CDR3 loop: CSAMIRGNSPLHF. CDR3 in DNA: TGCAGTGCCATGATCCGTGGTAATTCACCCCTCCACTTT.

This clonotype was observed at least ten times. The gene calls are TRBV18 and TRBJ1-2; no firm D call. The CDR3 loop spans 16 amino acids. The V end lost 4 bases, the J end lost 8 bases, and 23 bases lay between the germline ends. Germline-derived CDR1 and CDR2 are KGHSH and LQKENI. In DNA form, the CDR3 reads TGTGCCAGCTCACGTCTCCCCGCGGGGATCCTAGAAGGCTACACCTTC. Translation: CASSRLPAGILEGYTF.

Points on this clonotype: Since a much larger clone is just one base distant, this may be a read error. The chain joins TRBV20-1 to TRBJ1-1; tentatively, D is TRBD1 (5 bases). Germline V gene sequence: CDR1 DFQATT, CDR2 SNEGSKA (reference sequence). The V and J ends lost 1 base and 1 base respectively, with 10 bases between them. The CDR3 spans 14 residues. In DNA, the CDR3 is TGCAGTGCTAGAGTAGGACACCAGAACACTGAAGCTTTCTTT. Residues: CSARVGHQNTEAFF.

On this clonotype itself: With a much larger clone just one base away, this may be a read error. The rearrangement links TRBV6-5 to TRBJ1-2; D ambiguous. This CDR3 has 16 residues. The V gene's germline CDR1 is MNHEY and CDR2 SVGAGI. The CDR3 reads CTSSYSIGGSNYGYTF. Here the CDR3 DNA reads TGTACCAGCAGTTACTCGATTGGTGGCAGCAACTATGGCTACACCTTC.

This clonotype was counted many times. The genes are TRBV2 and TRBJ2-7; 8 bases match TRBD1. The CDR3 consists of 15 residues. The germline CDR1 and CDR2 sequences are SNHLY and FYNNEI. With 6 bases clipped from V and 3 bases from J, the junction kept 10 bases outside the gene matches. The CDR3 region is CASSDTGTGDYEQYF. DNA for the CDR3: TGTGCCAGCAGCGACACCGGGACAGGAGACTACGAGCAGTACTTC.

This clonotype was counted ten times or more. The chain has TRBV20-1 and TRBJ2-1; TRBD2 aligns across 9 bases. V gave up 3 bases and J gave up 6 bases; unmatched junction bases: 12. This CDR3 is built from 16 residues. From germline, CDR1 is DFQATT and CDR2 SNEGSKA (reference sequence). CDR3: CSASPKLAGYFNEQFF. CDR3 DNA: TGCAGTGCTAGCCCCAAACTAGCGGGTTACTTCAATGAGCAGTTCTTC.

This clonotype was seen many times. The V and J genes are TRBV7-9 and TRBJ1-2, with D hard to call. Germline V gene data show CDR1 as SEHNR and CDR2 as FQNEAQ (reference sequence). The CDR3 runs 13 residues. Deletions cut 2 bases from V and 2 bases from J, with 6 bases between. Here the CDR3 reads CASSLQGNYGYTF. The CDR3 DNA reads TGTGCCAGCAGCTTACAAGGGAACTATGGCTACACCTTC.

There are many counts of this clonotype. J is TRBJ1-1 and V is TRBV27, with a possible D match to TRBD1 (6 bases). The germline V gene has CDR1 MNHEY and CDR2 SMNVEV (reference sequence). This CDR3 spans 14 amino acids. Trimming took 2 bases from V and 4 from J, leaving 11 bases between them. Written as DNA, the CDR3 is TGTGCCAGCAGTTTAACAGGGCCTCGCACTGAAGCTTTCTTT. Amino acids: CASSLTGPRTEAFF.

Many counts were recorded for this clonotype. This chain links TRBV13 with TRBJ1-4; D remains unclear. Germline V gene lookup returns CDR1 PRHDT and CDR2 FYEKMQ (reference sequence). The V end lost 5 bases, the J end lost 3 bases, and 10 bases lay between the germline ends. This CDR3 is built from 14 residues. CDR3 nucleotides: TGTGCCAGCAGCACCAAGGGTGCTAATGAAAAACTGTTTTTT. Translation gives CASSTKGANEKLFF.

This clonotype was seen at least ten times. The DNA of the CDR3 is TGTGCCAGCAGCCCGGGACTGAAGAACTATGGCTACACCTTC. Encoded protein: CASSPGLKNYGYTF. The chain links TRBV5-4 to TRBJ1-2; possibly TRBD1 for D (5 bases). V dropped 4 bases and J dropped 2 bases, with 12 bases sitting between them. Germline V gene lookup returns CDR1 SGHNT and CDR2 YYREEE (reference sequence). This CDR3 has 14 residues.

As concerns this clonotype: As the CDR3 is not closed by the conserved phenylalanine or tryptophan, this likely results from a read error. The chain is built from TRBV5-1 and TRBJ2-7, with D maybe TRBD1 (6 bases). The CDR3 extends over 15 amino acids. From germline, CDR1 is SGHRS and CDR2 YFSETQ. Trimming removed 4 bases from V and 0 bases from J, with 14 bases in between. The CDR3 spells CASSTQGGGSYEQYN. CDR3 coding DNA: TGCGCCAGCAGCACACAGGGTGGGGGCTCCTACGAGCAGTACAAC.

This clonotype was counted at least ten times. The chain combines TRBV12-3 or TRBV12-4 with TRBJ1-3, with D possibly being TRBD1 (6 bases). This CDR3 is 17 amino acids long. V was cut by 3 bases and J by 0 bases, with 15 bases left in between. CDR3 in amino acids: CASSLGAPSLSGNTIYF. The CDR3 DNA follows: TGTGCCAGCAGTTTGGGGGCGCCAAGCCTCTCTGGAAACACCATATATTTT.

This clonotype was counted at least ten times. CDR3 residues: CSAPQPGLAGPTQYF. CDR3 sequence (DNA): TGCAGTGCTCCGCAACCCGGACTAGCGGGGCCCACCCAGTACTTC. The J gene is TRBJ2-5, the V gene TRBV20-1, with 12 nucleotides matching TRBD2. CDR1 and CDR2 from the germline V gene are DFQATT and SNEGSKA (reference sequence). Trimming at V came to 5 bases and at J to 8 bases, leaving 12 bases not matched to a gene. The CDR3 spans 15 residues.

This clonotype was seen at least ten times. The chain is built from TRBV5-1 and TRBJ2-7, with 10 bases that match TRBD2. The CDR3 consists of 18 residues. Germline lookup yields CDR1 SGHRS and CDR2 YFSETQ. Losses at the gene ends were 0 bases for V and 0 bases for J; bases not matched to a gene: 9. CDR3 in DNA: TGCGCCAGCAGCTTGGCCTCTAGCGGGAGCTTTAGCTCCTACGAGCAGTACTTC. This sequence encodes CASSLASSGSFSSYEQYF.

The rearrangement joins TRBV19 to TRBJ1-2, with D tentatively TRBD1 (5 bases). There are 14 residues in the CDR3. Germline V CDR1 and CDR2: LNHDA, SQIVND (reference sequence). Trimming shortened V by 3 bases and J by 0 bases, and 8 bases separated the two germline ends. The CDR3 DNA reads as TGTGCCAGTAGTATCTCGACAGCTAACTATGGCTACACCTTC. Translated: CASSISTANYGYTF. The complete variable domain, with remaining parts taken from reference TRBV19 and TRBJ1-2, reads DGGITQSPKYLFRKEGQNVTLSCEQNLNHDAMYWYRQDPGQGLRLIYYSQIVNDFQKGDIAEGYSVSREKKESFPLTVTSAQKNPTAFYLCASSISTANYGYTFGSGTRLTVV.

Note on this clonotype: The conserved final phenylalanine or tryptophan is absent from the CDR3, which likely points to a read error. The gene calls are TRBV5-1 and TRBJ1-2; D possibly corresponds to TRBD1 (6 bases). Germline V CDR1 and CDR2: SGHRS, YFSETQ. CDR3 size: 16 residues. V was cut by 3 bases and J by 4 bases, with 19 bases left in between. CDR3 loop: CASSSGAGRLVYGYTI. DNA of the CDR3: TGCGCCAGCAGCTCGGGGGCAGGGCGCCTTGTCTATGGCTACACCATC.

This clonotype was observed at least ten times. The chain combines TRBV5-5 with TRBJ1-2; TRBD1 might be the D (5 bases). The germline V gene encodes CDR1 SGHKS and CDR2 YYEKEE (reference sequence). This CDR3 is built from 14 residues. The V end lost 3 bases, the J end lost 1 base, and 10 bases lay between the germline ends. CDR3 in amino acids: CASSSPGGNYGYTF. CDR3 nucleotide sequence: TGTGCCAGCAGCTCTCCGGGGGGTAACTATGGCTACACCTTC.

This clonotype was recorded many times. The rearrangement uses TRBV15 and TRBJ1-2; D call uncertain. V gave up 4 bases and J gave up 2 bases, with 17 bases separating them. Germline V gene data show CDR1 as LNHNV and CDR2 as YYDKDF (reference sequence). CDR3 length equals 16 residues. The CDR3 spells CATSTRTRTQNYGYTF. The CDR3 DNA sequence: TGTGCCACCAGCACCAGAACTAGGACTCAAAACTATGGCTACACCTTC.

There are many counts of this clonotype. The chain links TRBV7-9 to TRBJ2-7, with D perhaps matching TRBD1 or TRBD2 (5 bases each). Deletions cut 4 bases from V and 1 base from J, with 11 bases between. The CDR3 is 14 residues long. Germline V gene data show CDR1 as SEHNR and CDR2 as FQNEAQ (reference sequence). The CDR3 coding sequence is TGTGCCAGCAGCTATGCGAGGGGTTCCTACGAGCAGTACTTC. Encoded protein: CASSYARGSYEQYF.

This clonotype was seen repeatedly, ten times or more. The rearrangement links TRBV29-1 to TRBJ1-1; D gene unclear. CDR3 size: 10 residues. Germline V gene lookup returns CDR1 SQVTM and CDR2 ANQGSEA. Trimming removed 6 bases at V and 5 bases at J, with 7 bases between. CDR3 in amino acids: CSVAGTEAFF. In DNA form, the CDR3 reads TGCAGCGTGGCCGGTACTGAAGCTTTCTTT.

This clonotype was picked up many times. The gene calls are TRBV20-1 and TRBJ2-7; D may match TRBD1 or TRBD2 (5 bases each). The CDR3 is 13 amino acids. CDR1 and CDR2 (germline): DFQATT, SNEGSKA (reference sequence). Trimming removed 6 bases from V and 3 bases from J, with 15 bases in between. In nucleotides, the CDR3 is TGCAGTGCCGACAGCTTCGGGGTCTACGAGCAGTACTTC. Residues: CSADSFGVYEQYF.

In its sample, this clonotype was seen many times. The gene calls are TRBV27 and TRBJ1-2, with 7 bases matching TRBD1. Per the germline V gene, CDR1 is MNHEY and CDR2 is SMNVEV (reference sequence). The CDR3 has 13 residues. With 4 bases clipped from V and 9 bases from J, the junction kept 8 bases outside the gene matches. The CDR3 DNA reads TGTGCCAGCAGTTCAAGGACAGGAGTCAGCTACACCTTC. It specifies CASSSRTGVSYTF.

In its sample, this clonotype was seen many times. The chain employs TRBV20-1 and TRBJ1-1; D is possibly TRBD1 (6 bases). Per the germline V gene, CDR1 is DFQATT and CDR2 is SNEGSKA (reference sequence). The CDR3 is 15 residues long. V lost 0 bases and J lost 3, with 14 bases in between. The CDR3 here is CSARDYGGGYTEAFF. The CDR3 nucleotides read TGCAGTGCTAGAGATTACGGCGGGGGCTACACTGAAGCTTTCTTT.

This clonotype has ten or more counts. The gene calls are TRBV10-2 and TRBJ1-2; D not resolved. The CDR3 loop spans 15 amino acids. V was trimmed by 3 bases and J by 4 bases, leaving 15 bases between them. Germline CDR1 is WSHSY and CDR2 is SAAADI. Written as DNA, the CDR3 is TGCGCCAGCAGTGATCTCCCTGTTCCCCTCTATGGCTACACCTTC. Amino acids: CASSDLPVPLYGYTF.

At least ten counts were recorded for this clonotype. The chain uses TRBV20-1 and TRBJ2-5; TRBD2 is a possible D gene (7 bases). Germline V gene lookup returns CDR1 DFQATT and CDR2 SNEGSKA (reference sequence). The CDR3 runs to 15 residues. Trimming removed 4 bases at V and 9 bases at J, with 24 bases between. The CDR3 sequence is CSANPYRGGGQAQYF. For the CDR3, the DNA is TGCAGTGCTAACCCCTATAGGGGCGGGGGCCAGGCCCAGTACTTC.